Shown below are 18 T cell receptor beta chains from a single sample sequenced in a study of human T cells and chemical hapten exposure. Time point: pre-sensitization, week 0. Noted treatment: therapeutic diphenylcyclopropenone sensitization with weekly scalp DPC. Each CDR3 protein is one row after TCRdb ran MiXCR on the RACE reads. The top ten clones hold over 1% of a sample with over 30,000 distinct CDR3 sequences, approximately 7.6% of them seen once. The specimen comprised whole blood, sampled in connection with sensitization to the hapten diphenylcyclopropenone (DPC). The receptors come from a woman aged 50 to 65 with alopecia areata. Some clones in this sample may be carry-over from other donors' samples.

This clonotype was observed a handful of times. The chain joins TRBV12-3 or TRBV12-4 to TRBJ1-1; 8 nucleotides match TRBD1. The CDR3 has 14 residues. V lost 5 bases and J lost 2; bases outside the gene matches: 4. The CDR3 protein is CASSRQGSNTEAFF. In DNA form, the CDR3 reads TGTGCCAGCAGTCGACAGGGGTCCAACACTGAAGCTTTCTTT.

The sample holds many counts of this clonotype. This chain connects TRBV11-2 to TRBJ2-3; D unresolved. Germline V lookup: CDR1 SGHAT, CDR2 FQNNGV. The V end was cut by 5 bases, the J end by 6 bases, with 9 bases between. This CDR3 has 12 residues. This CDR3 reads CASSAHGDTQYF. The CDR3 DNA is TGTGCCAGCAGCGCGCACGGGGATACGCAGTATTTT.

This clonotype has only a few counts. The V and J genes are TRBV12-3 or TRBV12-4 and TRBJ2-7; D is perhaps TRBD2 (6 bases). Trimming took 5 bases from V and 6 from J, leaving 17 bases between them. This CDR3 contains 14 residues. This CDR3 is CASSPRSGGLEQYF. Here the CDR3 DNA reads TGTGCCAGCAGTCCCCGGTCCGGAGGGCTCGAGCAGTACTTC.

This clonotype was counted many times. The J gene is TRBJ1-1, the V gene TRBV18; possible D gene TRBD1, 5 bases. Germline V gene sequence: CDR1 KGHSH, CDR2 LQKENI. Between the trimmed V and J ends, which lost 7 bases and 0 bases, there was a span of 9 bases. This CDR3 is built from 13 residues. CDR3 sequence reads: CASLSGVNTEAFF. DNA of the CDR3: TGTGCCAGCTTGTCGGGGGTGAACACTGAAGCTTTCTTT.

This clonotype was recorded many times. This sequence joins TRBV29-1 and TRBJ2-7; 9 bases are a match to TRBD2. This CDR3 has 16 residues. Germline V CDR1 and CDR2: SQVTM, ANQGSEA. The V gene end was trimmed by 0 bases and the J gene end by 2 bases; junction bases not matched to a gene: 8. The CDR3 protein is CSVEEVLASGTYEQYF. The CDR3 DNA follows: TGCAGCGTTGAAGAGGTCTTGGCTAGCGGGACCTACGAGCAGTACTTC.

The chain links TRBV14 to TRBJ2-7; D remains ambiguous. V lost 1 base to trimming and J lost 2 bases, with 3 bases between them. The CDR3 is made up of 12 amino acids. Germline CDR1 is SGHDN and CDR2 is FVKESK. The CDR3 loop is CASSQGAYEQYF. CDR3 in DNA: TGTGCCAGCAGCCAAGGGGCCTACGAGCAGTACTTC.

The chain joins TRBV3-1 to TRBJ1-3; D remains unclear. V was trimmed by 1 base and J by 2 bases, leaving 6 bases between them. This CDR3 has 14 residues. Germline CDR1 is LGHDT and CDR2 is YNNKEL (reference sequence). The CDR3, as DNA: TGTGCCAGCAGCCAAGGGAGTCCTGGAAACACCATATATTTT. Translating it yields CASSQGSPGNTIYF.

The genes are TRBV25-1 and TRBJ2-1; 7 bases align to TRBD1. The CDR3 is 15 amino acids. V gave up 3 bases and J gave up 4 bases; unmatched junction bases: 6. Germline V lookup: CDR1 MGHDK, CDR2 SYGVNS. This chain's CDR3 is CASSEGQLRYNEQFF. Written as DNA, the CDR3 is TGTGCCAGCAGTGAGGGACAGTTGAGGTACAATGAGCAGTTCTTC.

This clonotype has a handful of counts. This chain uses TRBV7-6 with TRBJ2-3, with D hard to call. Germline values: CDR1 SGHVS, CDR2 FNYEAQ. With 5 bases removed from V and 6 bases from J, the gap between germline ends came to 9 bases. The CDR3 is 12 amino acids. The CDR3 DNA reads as TGTGCCAGCAGCCACCAGTGGGATACGCAGTATTTT. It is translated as CASSHQWDTQYF.

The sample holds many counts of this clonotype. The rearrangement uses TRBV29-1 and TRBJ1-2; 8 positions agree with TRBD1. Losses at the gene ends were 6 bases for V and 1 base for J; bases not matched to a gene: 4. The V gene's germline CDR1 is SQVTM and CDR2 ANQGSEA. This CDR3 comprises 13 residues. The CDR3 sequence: CSVTGANNYGYTF. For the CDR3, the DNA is TGCAGCGTGACAGGGGCTAATAACTATGGCTACACCTTC.

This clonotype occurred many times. DNA of the CDR3: TGCGCCAGCAGCTTAACGACAGGGGTCACCGGGGAGCTGTTTTTT. It encodes CASSLTTGVTGELFF. V usage is TRBV5-1 and J usage is TRBJ2-2; TRBD1 agrees at 8 bases. Germline CDR1 SGHRS, CDR2 YFSETQ. The CDR3 loop spans 15 amino acids. The V gene end was trimmed by 2 bases and the J gene end by 4 bases; junction bases not matched to a gene: 4.

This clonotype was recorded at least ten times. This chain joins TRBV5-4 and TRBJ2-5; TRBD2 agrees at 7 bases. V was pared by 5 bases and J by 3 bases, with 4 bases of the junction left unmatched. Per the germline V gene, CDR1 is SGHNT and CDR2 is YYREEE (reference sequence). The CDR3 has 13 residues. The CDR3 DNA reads TGTGCCAGCAGGCGGGGGACCGAAGAGACCCAGTACTTC. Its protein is CASRRGTEETQYF. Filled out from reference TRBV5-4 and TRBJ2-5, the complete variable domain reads ETGVTQSPTHLIKTRGQQVTLRCSSQSGHNTVSWYQQALGQGPQFIFQYYREEENGRGNFPPRFSGLQFPNYSSELNVNALELDDSALYLCASRRGTEETQYFGPGTRLLVL.

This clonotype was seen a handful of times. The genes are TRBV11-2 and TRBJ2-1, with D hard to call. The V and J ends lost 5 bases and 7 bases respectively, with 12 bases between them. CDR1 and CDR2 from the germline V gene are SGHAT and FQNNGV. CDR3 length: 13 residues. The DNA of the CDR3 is TGTGCCAGCAGCCCCCGGGTTAGGAATGAGCAGTTCTTC. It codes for CASSPRVRNEQFF.

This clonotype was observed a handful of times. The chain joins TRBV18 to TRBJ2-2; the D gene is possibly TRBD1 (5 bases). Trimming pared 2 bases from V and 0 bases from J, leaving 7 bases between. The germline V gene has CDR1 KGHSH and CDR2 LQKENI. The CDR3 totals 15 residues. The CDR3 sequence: CASSPRTSNTGELFF. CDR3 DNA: TGTGCCAGCTCACCAAGGACATCGAACACCGGGGAGCTGTTTTTT.

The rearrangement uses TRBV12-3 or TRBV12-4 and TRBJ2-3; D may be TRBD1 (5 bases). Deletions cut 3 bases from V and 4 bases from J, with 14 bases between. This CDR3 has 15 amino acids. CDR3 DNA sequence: TGTGCCAGCAGTTTTCGAGGATTAGGGGCAGATACGCAGTATTTT. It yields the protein CASSFRGLGADTQYF.

CDR3 sequence: CASSPPGTLNTEAFF. In DNA, the CDR3 is TGTGCCAGCAGTCCCCCTGGGACCTTGAACACTGAAGCTTTCTTT. This rearrangement joins TRBV28 to TRBJ1-1; D possibly corresponds to TRBD1 (5 bases). This CDR3 contains 15 residues. Germline loops: CDR1 MDHEN, CDR2 SYDVKM. The ends were cut back, 5 bases at V and 0 bases at J, with 13 bases in the middle. The full variable domain, with the rest looked up from reference TRBV28 and TRBJ1-1, is DVKVTQSSRYLVKRTGEKVFLECVQDMDHENMFWYRQDPGLGLRLIYFSYDVKMKEKGDIPEGYSVSREKKERFSLILESASTNQTSMYLCASSPPGTLNTEAFFGQGTRLTVV.

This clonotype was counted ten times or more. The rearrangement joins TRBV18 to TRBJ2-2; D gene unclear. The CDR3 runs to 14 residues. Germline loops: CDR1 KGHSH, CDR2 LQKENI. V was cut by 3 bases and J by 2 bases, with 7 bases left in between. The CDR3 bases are TGTGCCAGCTCACCTATTCACAACACCGGGGAGCTGTTTTTT. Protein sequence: CASSPIHNTGELFF.

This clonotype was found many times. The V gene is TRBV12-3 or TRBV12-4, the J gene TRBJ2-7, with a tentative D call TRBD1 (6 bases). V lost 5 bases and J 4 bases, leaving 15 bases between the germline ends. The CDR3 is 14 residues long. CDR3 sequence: CASSKAGQIYEQYF. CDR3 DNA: TGTGCCAGCAGTAAAGCCGGACAGATTTACGAGCAGTACTTC.